Below, 20 T cell receptor beta chains from the same sample are listed, as sequenced in a study of T cells in Graves' hyperthyroidism and ophthalmopathy. TCR beta CDR3 regions were amplified from RNA. Carried out on the TCR CDR3, a first-round RT-PCR used the HTBI primer set. TCRdb ran MiXCR on the multiplex PCR reads and lists one entry per CDR3 protein. Of about 520,000 distinct CDR3 sequences in the sample, approximately 24% were seen once. The specimen was blood. The receptors shown here come from a woman aged 25 to 39 with Graves' ophthalmopathy.

This chain uses TRBV30 with TRBJ1-1; D is uncertain. With 4 bases removed from V and 5 bases from J, the gap between germline ends came to 14 bases. The CDR3 sequence is 13 residues long. Germline CDR1 GTSNPN, CDR2 SVGIG (reference sequence). CDR3 amino acids: CAWTSGTRTEAFF. The CDR3 DNA reads as TGTGCCTGGACGTCGGGCACGAGGACTGAAGCTTTCTTT. Variable domain in full (rest from reference TRBV30 and TRBJ1-1): SQTIHQWPATLVQPVGSPLSLECTVEGTSNPNLYWYRQAAGRGLQLLFYSVGIGQISSEVPQNLSASRPQDRQFILSSKKLLLSDSGFYLCAWTSGTRTEAFFGQGTRLTVV.

In this sample, this clonotype turned up many times. The chain combines TRBV12-3 or TRBV12-4 with TRBJ2-5, with TRBD1 as a possible D gene (5 bases). Trimming removed 2 bases from V and 5 bases from J, with 15 bases in between. This CDR3 is built from 15 residues. The CDR3 reads CASSLSGAPWETQYF. As DNA, the CDR3 is TGTGCCAGCAGTTTAAGTGGGGCCCCATGGGAGACCCAGTACTTC.

The chain couples TRBV6-5 to TRBJ2-7; TRBD2 might be the D (6 bases). Germline V gene sequence: CDR1 MNHEY, CDR2 SVGAGI. V was pared by 0 bases and J by 7 bases, with 19 bases between. The CDR3 runs to 16 residues. CDR3 sequence: CASSYSSVEGLGEQYF. In nucleotides, the CDR3 is TGTGCCAGCAGTTACTCGTCAGTGGAGGGACTGGGGGAGCAGTACTTC.

At least ten counts were recorded for this clonotype. The chain has TRBV2 and TRBJ1-1; D remains unclear. V shed 3 bases and J shed 6 bases, with 5 bases lying between them. This CDR3 has 11 residues. CDR1 and CDR2 (germline): SNHLY, FYNNEI. CDR3 loop: CASSELAEAFF. CDR3 coding DNA: TGTGCCAGCAGTGAGCTGGCTGAAGCTTTCTTT.

V and J are TRBV20-1 and TRBJ1-2, with 10 nucleotides matching TRBD1. With V trimmed by 3 bases and J by 7 bases, 2 bases remained unmatched. Germline V CDR1 and CDR2: DFQATT, SNEGSKA (reference sequence). The CDR3 sequence is 12 residues long. CDR3 residues: CSASRDRGGYTF. The CDR3 DNA sequence: TGCAGTGCTAGCCGGGACAGGGGTGGCTACACCTTC.

This clonotype has at least ten counts. The CDR3 here is CASSYLVPNSYEQYF. The CDR3 nucleotides are TGTGCCAGCAGCTATCTAGTGCCAAACTCCTACGAGCAGTACTTC. V is TRBV11-2 and J is TRBJ2-7; D remains unclear. The CDR3 totals 15 residues. Trimming removed 4 bases at V and 0 bases at J, with 13 bases between. CDR1 SGHAT and CDR2 FQNNGV come from the germline V gene.

This clonotype showed up many times. CDR3 in DNA: TGTGCCATCAGTGGACCGAGTGAGACCCAGTACTTC. Protein sequence: CAISGPSETQYF. The rearrangement links TRBV10-3 to TRBJ2-5; D is unclear. V lost 4 bases, J lost 5 bases, and 8 bases lay in between. This CDR3 has 12 amino acids. CDR1 is ENHRY and CDR2 is SYGVKD in the germline V gene.

The chain is built from TRBV12-3 or TRBV12-4 and TRBJ2-2, with D maybe TRBD2 (5 bases). Trimming pared 6 bases from V and 2 bases from J, leaving 19 bases between. The CDR3 covers 17 residues. This chain's CDR3 is CASRSSEAGLNTGELFF. The CDR3 bases are TGTGCCAGCAGATCCTCCGAGGCGGGTCTTAACACCGGGGAGCTGTTTTTT.

This clonotype was counted many times. V and J are TRBV7-2 and TRBJ2-5, with 8 bases matching TRBD2. J lost 3 bases, V lost 6 bases, and 3 bases had no gene match. The CDR3 is 13 amino acids. CDR1 is SGHTA and CDR2 is FQGNSA in the germline V gene. CDR3 sequence reads: CASRLSGEETQYF. The CDR3 DNA sequence: TGTGCCAGCAGACTTAGCGGGGAAGAGACCCAGTACTTC.

The chain employs TRBV30 and TRBJ2-2; 7 nucleotides agree with TRBD1. This CDR3 is 14 amino acids long. The germline gives CDR1 GTSNPN, CDR2 SVGIG (reference sequence). The junction had 6 bases not matched to a gene; V was cut back by 4 bases and J by 4 bases. CDR3 in amino acids: CAWTGGPSTGELFF. CDR3 nucleotides: TGTGCCTGGACAGGGGGACCGAGCACCGGGGAGCTGTTTTTT.

This clonotype was recorded many times. The V gene is TRBV6-6, the J gene TRBJ1-1, with no clear D. V was shortened by 2 bases and J by 3 bases, with 7 bases between the two germline ends. Germline V gene sequence: CDR1 MNHNY, CDR2 SVGAGI (reference sequence). The CDR3 sequence is 13 residues long. This CDR3 reads CASSYDGYTEAFF. The CDR3, as DNA: TGTGCCAGCAGTTACGACGGGTACACTGAAGCTTTCTTT.

The gene calls are TRBV12-3 or TRBV12-4 and TRBJ1-1; D ambiguous. The CDR3 runs 12 residues. V gave up 3 bases and J gave up 11 bases, with 13 bases separating them. The CDR3: CASSFRPWDAFF. The DNA of the CDR3 is TGTGCCAGCAGTTTTCGCCCCTGGGATGCTTTCTTT.

The chain uses TRBV6-2 or TRBV6-3 and TRBJ2-3; 7 bases fit TRBD2. The trim removed 0 bases at V and 4 bases at J, leaving 10 bases unmatched. This CDR3 is 17 amino acids long. Germline V CDR1 and CDR2: MNHEY, SVGEGT. The CDR3: CASSYSNFWTRPDTQYF. The CDR3 bases are TGTGCCAGCAGTTACTCGAATTTTTGGACTAGGCCAGATACGCAGTATTTT.

In its sample, this clonotype was seen a few times. The chain links TRBV12-3 or TRBV12-4 to TRBJ2-1; D perhaps matches TRBD1 (6 bases). The CDR3 totals 14 residues. Trimming shortened V by 5 bases and J by 7 bases, and 15 bases separated the two germline ends. CDR3 residues: CASSPWAGDNEQFF. The CDR3 DNA follows: TGTGCCAGCAGTCCCTGGGCAGGGGATAATGAGCAGTTCTTC.

This clonotype was observed at least ten times. J is TRBJ2-7 and V is TRBV18; 10 positions match TRBD2. The junction had 2 bases not matched to a gene; V was cut back by 3 bases and J by 3 bases. The CDR3 consists of 14 residues. Germline CDR1 reads KGHSH; CDR2 reads LQKENI. The CDR3 region is CASSPTSGLYEQYF. The CDR3 DNA follows: TGTGCCAGCTCACCGACTAGCGGGCTCTACGAGCAGTACTTC.

The V call is TRBV19, the J call TRBJ2-2, with 8 bases aligning to TRBD1. V lost 8 bases and J lost 4; bases outside the gene matches: 9. The CDR3 sequence is 15 residues long. Germline values: CDR1 LNHDA, CDR2 SQIVND (reference sequence). DNA of the CDR3: TGTGCCAGTCTAAGACAGGGGTATGGCACCGGGGAGCTGTTTTTT. This encodes CASLRQGYGTGELFF. The full variable domain, its missing parts supplied by reference TRBV19 and TRBJ2-2, is DGGITQSPKYLFRKEGQNVTLSCEQNLNHDAMYWYRQDPGQGLRLIYYSQIVNDFQKGDIAEGYSVSREKKESFPLTVTSAQKNPTAFYLCASLRQGYGTGELFFGEGSRLTVL.

This clonotype appeared a few times. The rearrangement uses TRBV12-3 or TRBV12-4 and TRBJ2-7, with TRBD1 matching over 9 bases. J lost 7 bases, V lost 5 bases, and 9 bases had no gene match. This CDR3 has 14 residues. The CDR3 loop is CASSPGQGLREQYF. CDR3 nucleotide sequence: TGTGCCAGCAGTCCGGGACAGGGACTTCGTGAGCAGTACTTC.

This clonotype was counted at least ten times. The V call is TRBV6-5, the J call TRBJ2-7, with 7 bases aligning to TRBD2. Germline loops: CDR1 MNHEY, CDR2 SVGAGI. There are 14 residues in the CDR3. Unmatched junction bases numbered 9, after V lost 7 bases and J lost 3 bases. The CDR3 DNA follows: TGTGCCAGCATTCTAAGCGGGGCTCACTACGAGCAGTACTTC. This sequence encodes CASILSGAHYEQYF.

This chain joins TRBV3-1 and TRBJ2-5; 7 bases map to TRBD1. Per germline, CDR1 LGHDT and CDR2 YNNKEL (reference sequence). Trimming cost V 4 bases and J 5 bases; bases outside gene matches: 7. This CDR3 has 14 residues. The DNA for the CDR3 is TGTGCCAGCAGCCGAACGACAGGGCAGGAGACCCAGTACTTC. This encodes CASSRTTGQETQYF.

This clonotype came up a few times. This sequence joins TRBV20-1 and TRBJ1-6, with a possible D match to TRBD1 (5 bases). The CDR3 length is 15 residues. The germline V gene encodes CDR1 DFQATT and CDR2 SNEGSKA (reference sequence). V lost 2 bases and J 8 bases, leaving 16 bases between the germline ends. The CDR3 is CSARRPQGGHSPLHF. CDR3 sequence (DNA): TGCAGTGCTAGAAGACCCCAGGGTGGTCATTCACCCCTCCACTTT.